This T cell receptor beta chain is drawn from a study of Ad26.COV2.S vaccination and SARS-CoV-2 variants. Study overall: Ad26.COV2.S was injected intramuscularly once or twice, 56 days apart. Broader study findings: Higher spike-specific TCR breadth was found in vaccine recipients than in placebo recipients.

Documented treatment: roughly 20 received Ad26.COV2.S at low or high dose, single or two shots; 5 received placebo; per-sample allocation not given. Samples were taken on day 63 after the first vaccine or placebo injection. Assay used: immunoSEQ multiplex PCR; TCRdb lists only in-frame clones, some missing. In the table there are hundreds of thousands of clones, around 82% of which are singletons. A remark on this clone: Its specificity is unknown.

This CDR3 has 14 amino acids. Germline CDR1 reads SNHLY; CDR2 reads FYNNEI. The V gene end was trimmed by 5 bases and the J gene end by 5 bases; junction bases not matched to a gene: 8. Source: peripheral blood, taken in a trial of Ad26.COV2.S vaccine versus placebo. The sequence derives from a person aged 18 to 59 who received the Ad26.COV2.S COVID-19 vaccine or a placebo. J is TRBJ2-5 and V is TRBV2; 7 positions agree with TRBD1. The CDR3 DNA follows: TGTGCCAGCAGTCAGACAGGGCCGGGCGAGACCCAGTACTTC. This codes for CASSQTGPGETQYF.